The present TCR beta chain was sequenced within a study of T cell responses to AZD1222 COVID-19 vaccine. Study outcomes and limitations: White British ancestry dominated among donors, who included more females, and clonal diversity was possibly underestimated. Spike-specific TCR breadth and depth both grew after two AZD1222 doses. Baseline serostatus was positive in only six or seven AZD1222 recipients. Regions 160-218 and 743-854 dominated among vaccine-associated CD4 TCRs spanning spike.

Comments on this clone: Its antigen is still unknown.

Assay used: immunoSEQ multiplex PCR; TCRdb lists only in-frame clones, some missing. The data contain some 96,000 clones, roughly nine tenths of them singletons. Sample: peripheral blood, taken on day 0 of AZD1222 vaccination. The receptor's source is an adult in good health.

The CDR3 reads CASSPQAGASTDTQYF. CDR3 coding DNA: TGTGCCAGCAGCCCTCAAGCGGGGGCCAGCACAGATACGCAGTATTTT. The rearrangement joins TRBV7-3 to TRBJ2-3; 8 nucleotides agree with TRBD2. With V trimmed by 5 bases and J by 0 bases, 7 bases remained unmatched. This CDR3 has 16 amino acids. Per germline, CDR1 SGHTA and CDR2 FQGTGA.